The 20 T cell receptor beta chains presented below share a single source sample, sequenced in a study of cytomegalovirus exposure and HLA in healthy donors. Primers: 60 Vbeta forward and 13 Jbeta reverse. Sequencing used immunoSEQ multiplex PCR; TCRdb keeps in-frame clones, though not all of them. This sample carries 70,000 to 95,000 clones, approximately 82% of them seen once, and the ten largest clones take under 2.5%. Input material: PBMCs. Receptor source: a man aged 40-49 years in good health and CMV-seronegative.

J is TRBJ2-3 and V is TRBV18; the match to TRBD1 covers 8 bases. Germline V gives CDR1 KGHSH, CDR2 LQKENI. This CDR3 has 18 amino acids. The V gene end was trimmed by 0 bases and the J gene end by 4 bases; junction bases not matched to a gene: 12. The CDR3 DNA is TGTGCCAGCTCACCACCTAGGACAGGGTTTGCCCGCTCAGATACGCAGTATTTT. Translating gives CASSPPRTGFARSDTQYF.

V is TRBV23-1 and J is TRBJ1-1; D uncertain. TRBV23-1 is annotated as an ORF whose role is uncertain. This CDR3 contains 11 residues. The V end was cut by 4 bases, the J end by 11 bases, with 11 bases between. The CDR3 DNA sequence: TGCGCCAGCAGTCCGGTAGTGTTGGCTTTCTTT. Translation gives CASSPVVLAFF.

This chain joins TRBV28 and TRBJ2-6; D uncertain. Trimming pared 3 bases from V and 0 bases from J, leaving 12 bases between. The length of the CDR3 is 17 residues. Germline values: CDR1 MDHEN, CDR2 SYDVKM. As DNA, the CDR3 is TGTGCCAGCAGTTTTACGGGTGAGGTCTCTGGGGCCAACGTCCTGACTTTC. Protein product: CASSFTGEVSGANVLTF.

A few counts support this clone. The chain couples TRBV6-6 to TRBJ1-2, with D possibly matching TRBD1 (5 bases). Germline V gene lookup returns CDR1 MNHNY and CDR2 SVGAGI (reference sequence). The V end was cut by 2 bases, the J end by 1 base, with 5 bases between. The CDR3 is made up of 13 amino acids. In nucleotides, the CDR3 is TGTGCCAGCAGTTACGACAGTAACTATGGCTACACCTTC. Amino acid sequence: CASSYDSNYGYTF.

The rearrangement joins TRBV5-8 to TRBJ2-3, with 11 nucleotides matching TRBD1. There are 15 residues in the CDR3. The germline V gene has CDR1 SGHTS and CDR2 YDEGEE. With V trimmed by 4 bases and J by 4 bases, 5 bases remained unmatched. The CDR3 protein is CASSGTGGYADTQYF. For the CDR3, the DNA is TGTGCCAGCAGCGGGACAGGGGGTTATGCAGATACGCAGTATTTT.

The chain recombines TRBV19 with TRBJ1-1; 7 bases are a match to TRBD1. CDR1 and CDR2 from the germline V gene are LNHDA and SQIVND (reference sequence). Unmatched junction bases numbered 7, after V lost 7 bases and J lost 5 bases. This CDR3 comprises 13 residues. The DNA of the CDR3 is TGTGCCAGTACCGCAGGGGGGATGACTGAAGCTTTCTTT. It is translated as CASTAGGMTEAFF.

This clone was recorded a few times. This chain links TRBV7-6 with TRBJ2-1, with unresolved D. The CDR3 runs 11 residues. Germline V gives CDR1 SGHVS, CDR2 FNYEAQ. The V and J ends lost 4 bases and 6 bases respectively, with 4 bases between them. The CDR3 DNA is TGTGCCAGCAGCTCAGGCAATGAGCAGTTCTTC. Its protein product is CASSSGNEQFF. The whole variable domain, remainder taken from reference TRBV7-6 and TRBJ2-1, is GAGVSQSPRYKVTKRGQDVALRCDPISGHVSLYWYRQALGQGPEFLTYFNYEAQQDKSGLPNDRFSAERPEGSISTLTIQRTEQRDSAMYRCASSSGNEQFFGPGTRLTVL.

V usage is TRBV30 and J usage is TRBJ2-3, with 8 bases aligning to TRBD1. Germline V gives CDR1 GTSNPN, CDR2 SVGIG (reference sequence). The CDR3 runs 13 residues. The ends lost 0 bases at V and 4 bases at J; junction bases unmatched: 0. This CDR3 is CAWSVQGADTQYF. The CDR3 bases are TGTGCCTGGAGTGTACAGGGGGCAGATACGCAGTATTTT.

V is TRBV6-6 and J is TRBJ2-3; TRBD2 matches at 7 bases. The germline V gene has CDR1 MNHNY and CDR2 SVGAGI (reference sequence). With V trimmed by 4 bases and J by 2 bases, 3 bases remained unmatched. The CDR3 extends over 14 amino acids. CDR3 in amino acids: CASSFGTITDTQYF. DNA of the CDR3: TGTGCCAGCAGTTTTGGGACTATCACAGATACGCAGTATTTT.

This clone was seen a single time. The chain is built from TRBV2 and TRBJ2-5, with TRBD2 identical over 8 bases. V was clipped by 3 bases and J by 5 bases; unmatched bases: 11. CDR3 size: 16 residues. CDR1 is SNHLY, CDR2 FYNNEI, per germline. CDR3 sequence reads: CASSDPFGGAHETQYF. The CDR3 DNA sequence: TGTGCCAGCAGTGACCCGTTCGGGGGGGCCCATGAGACCCAGTACTTC.

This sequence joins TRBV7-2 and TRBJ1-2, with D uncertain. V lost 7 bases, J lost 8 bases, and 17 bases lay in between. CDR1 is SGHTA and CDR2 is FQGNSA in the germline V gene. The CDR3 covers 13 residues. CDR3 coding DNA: TGTGCCAGCACCGGACTCAAGGGTGGCGGCTACACCTTC. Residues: CASTGLKGGGYTF.

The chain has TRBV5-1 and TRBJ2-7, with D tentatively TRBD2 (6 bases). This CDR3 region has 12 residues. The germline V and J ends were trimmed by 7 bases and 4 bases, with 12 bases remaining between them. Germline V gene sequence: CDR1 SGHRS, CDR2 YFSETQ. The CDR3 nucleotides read TGCGCCAGCGGGACGGAGGGGTACGAGCAGTACTTC. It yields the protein CASGTEGYEQYF. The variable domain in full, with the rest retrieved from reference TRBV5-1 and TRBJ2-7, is KAGVTQTPRYLIKTRGQQVTLSCSPISGHRSVSWYQQTPGQGLQFLFEYFSETQRNKGNFPGRFSGRQFSNSRSEMNVSTLELGDSALYLCASGTEGYEQYFGPGTRLTVT.

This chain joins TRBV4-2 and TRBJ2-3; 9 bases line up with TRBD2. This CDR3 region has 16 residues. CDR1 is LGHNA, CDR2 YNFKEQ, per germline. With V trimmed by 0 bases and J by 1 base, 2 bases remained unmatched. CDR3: CASSQDRTSGTDTQYF. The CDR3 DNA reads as TGTGCCAGCAGCCAAGATCGGACTAGCGGCACAGATACGCAGTATTTT.

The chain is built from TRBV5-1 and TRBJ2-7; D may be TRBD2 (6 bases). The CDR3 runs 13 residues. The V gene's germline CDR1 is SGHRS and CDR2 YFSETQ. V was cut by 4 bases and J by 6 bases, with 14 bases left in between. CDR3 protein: CASSQGLGLEQYF. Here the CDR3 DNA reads TGCGCCAGCAGCCAGGGACTGGGGCTCGAGCAGTACTTC.

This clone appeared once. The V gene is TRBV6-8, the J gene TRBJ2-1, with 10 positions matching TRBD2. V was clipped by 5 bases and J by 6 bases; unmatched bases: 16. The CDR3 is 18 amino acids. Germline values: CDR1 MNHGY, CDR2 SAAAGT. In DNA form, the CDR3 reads TGTGCCAGCAGTCCTCCGCCCAAACTAGCGGGGTTTGGCAATGAGCAGTTCTTC. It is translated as CASSPPPKLAGFGNEQFF.

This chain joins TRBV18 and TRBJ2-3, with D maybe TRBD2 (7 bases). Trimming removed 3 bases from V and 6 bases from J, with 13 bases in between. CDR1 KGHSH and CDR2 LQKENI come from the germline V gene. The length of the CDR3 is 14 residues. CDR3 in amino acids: CASSPDRRGDTQYF. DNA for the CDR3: TGTGCCAGCTCACCTGACAGGCGGGGGGATACGCAGTATTTT.

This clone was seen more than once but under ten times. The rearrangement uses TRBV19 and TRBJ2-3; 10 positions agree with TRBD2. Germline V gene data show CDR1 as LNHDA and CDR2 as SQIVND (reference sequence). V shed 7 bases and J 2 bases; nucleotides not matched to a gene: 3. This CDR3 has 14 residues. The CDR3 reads CASKREGLTDTQYF. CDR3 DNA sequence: TGTGCCAGTAAGCGGGAGGGCCTCACAGATACGCAGTATTTT.

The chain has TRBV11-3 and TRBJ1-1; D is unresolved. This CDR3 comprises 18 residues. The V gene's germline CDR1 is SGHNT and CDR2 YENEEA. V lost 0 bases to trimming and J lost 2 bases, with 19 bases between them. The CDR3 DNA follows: TGTGCCAGCAGCTTAGATCTTCAGGTCCTCCATCCCAACACTGAAGCTTTCTTT. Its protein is CASSLDLQVLHPNTEAFF.

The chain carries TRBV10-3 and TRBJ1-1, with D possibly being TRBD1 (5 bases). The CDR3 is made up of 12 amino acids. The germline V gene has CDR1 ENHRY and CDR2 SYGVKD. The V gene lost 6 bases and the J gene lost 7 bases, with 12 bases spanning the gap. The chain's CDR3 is CAISPLGGEAFF. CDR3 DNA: TGTGCCATCAGCCCGTTGGGGGGTGAAGCTTTCTTT.

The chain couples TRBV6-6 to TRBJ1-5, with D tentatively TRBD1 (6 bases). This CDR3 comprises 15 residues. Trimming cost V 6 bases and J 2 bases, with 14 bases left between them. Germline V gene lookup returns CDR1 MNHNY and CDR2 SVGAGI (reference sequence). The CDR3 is CASRTRGGGNQPQHF. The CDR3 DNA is TGTGCCAGCAGGACCAGGGGAGGGGGCAATCAGCCCCAGCATTTT.